This T cell receptor (beta chain) is drawn from a study of blood T cell repertoires in COVID-19. Study in general: There were acute and convalescent COVID-19 samples, and they came from the United States, Italy and Spain. The analysed material was cDNA or gDNA that came from T cells, B-cell-depleted T cells, or PBMCs.

How the authors handled the data: Amplification of reference gene primers was used by the study to estimate nucleated cell counts. Sequencing was performed with immunoSEQ multiplex PCR; in TCRdb, only in-frame clones are kept and a portion is missing. V, J and clone size reflect that table, while D and trimming were determined from the DNA. The sample yields 110,000 to 150,000 clones, more than 65% seen once. This receptor was identified in a man aged 60 to 75 with active or convalescent COVID-19. Input material: peripheral blood.

CDR3 protein: CASSIGSPGANVLTF. As DNA, the CDR3 is TGTGCCAGCAGTATAGGGAGTCCTGGGGCCAACGTCCTGACTTTC. This chain joins TRBV6-2 or TRBV6-3 and TRBJ2-6; D may be TRBD2 (5 bases). Germline V gives CDR1 MNHEY, CDR2 SVGEGT. V was cut by 5 bases and J by 2 bases, with 10 bases left in between. The CDR3 covers 15 residues.